This T cell receptor beta chain comes out of a study of PD-1 blockade in classical Hodgkin lymphoma. The assay was immunoSEQ multiplex PCR, and TCRdb's table has in-frame clones only and misses some. This table holds about 13,000 clones, roughly 80% found once. Notes on the study in general: The diversity seen at baseline in complete responders resembled that of newly diagnosed patients.

Germline lookup yields CDR1 SGHRS and CDR2 YFSETQ. This CDR3 has 17 amino acids. The V gene end was trimmed by 0 bases and the J gene end by 8 bases; junction bases not matched to a gene: 11. Worth noting for this clone: What it binds is not known.

Autologous stem cell transplantation was followed by relapse in every patient, and brentuximab vedotin exposure varied. PBMCs were thawed, and CD8+ T cells were then isolated from them by magnetic negative selection. This receptor was identified in a human donor with classical Hodgkin lymphoma. The input for sequencing was CD8+ T cells from blood, taken at baseline. The chain combines TRBV5-1 with TRBJ1-6; 7 bases match TRBD1. The CDR3 nucleotides are TGCGCCAGCAGCTTGGGGCATGACAGGGAATGGGATTCACCCCTCCACTTT. Translating gives CASSLGHDREWDSPLHF.